Presented here are 24 T cell receptor beta chains from one specimen sequenced in a study of shared clonotypes between healthy human individuals. The protocol was immunoSEQ multiplex PCR, while the TCRdb copy is restricted to in-frame clones and leaves out a portion. The sample has about 2.4 million clones, over 85% seen once. The specimen sequenced was naive CD4+ T cells from PBMCs. The subset was: CD45RA+ positively selected. These receptors came from a man younger than 35 in good health. Some clones in this sample may be carry-over from other donors' samples.

V and J are TRBV30 and TRBJ2-7, with no clear D. This CDR3 has 16 residues. Germline V gene data show CDR1 as GTSNPN and CDR2 as SVGIG (reference sequence). The V gene lost 1 base and the J gene lost 4 bases, with 20 bases spanning the gap. CDR3 nucleotides: TGTGCCTGGAGTGAACCCCGCGAGTTGCCTGATTACGAGCAGTACTTC. Its translation is CAWSEPRELPDYEQYF.

This chain uses TRBV5-5 with TRBJ2-1; 9 bases are shared with TRBD1. The germline CDR1 and CDR2 sequences are SGHKS and YYEKEE (reference sequence). CDR3 length equals 16 residues. After removal of 4 bases from V and 4 bases from J, the junction contained 9 bases not matched to a gene. The CDR3: CASSPYRGQTYNEQFF. The CDR3 nucleotides are TGTGCCAGCAGCCCATACAGGGGGCAAACATACAATGAGCAGTTCTTC.

The rearrangement links TRBV7-2 to TRBJ2-2; no reliable D call. V dropped 5 bases and J dropped 8 bases, with 18 bases sitting between them. Germline assignment: CDR1 SGHTA and CDR2 FQGNSA. This CDR3 is built from 15 residues. The CDR3 is CASSHGSLAAGELFF. CDR3 nucleotides: TGTGCCAGCAGCCATGGATCGTTAGCCGCGGGGGAGCTGTTTTTT.

The chain joins TRBV9 to TRBJ2-3; TRBD2 might be the D (6 bases). The CDR3 is 16 residues long. The V gene's germline CDR1 is SGDLS and CDR2 YYNGEE. V was trimmed by 4 bases and J by 0 bases, leaving 15 bases between them. The CDR3 coding sequence is TGTGCCAGCAGCCTTCGGGACGGGAGAAGCACAGATACGCAGTATTTT. Protein sequence: CASSLRDGRSTDTQYF.

The rearrangement links TRBV30 to TRBJ2-2, with D perhaps matching TRBD2 (7 bases). This CDR3 has 13 residues. CDR1 is GTSNPN and CDR2 is SVGIG in the germline V gene (reference sequence). The V gene lost 5 bases and the J gene lost 5 bases, with 12 bases spanning the gap. The CDR3 protein is CAWLGGGTGELFF. The CDR3 coding sequence is TGTGCCTGGCTGGGAGGGGGTACCGGGGAGCTGTTTTTT. Full variable domain (outside the CDR3, taken from reference TRBV30 and TRBJ2-2): SQTIHQWPATLVQPVGSPLSLECTVEGTSNPNLYWYRQAAGRGLQLLFYSVGIGQISSEVPQNLSASRPQDRQFILSSKKLLLSDSGFYLCAWLGGGTGELFFGEGSRLTVL.

The V call is TRBV7-9, the J call TRBJ1-1; D may be TRBD1 (6 bases). The CDR3 totals 14 residues. In germline, CDR1 is SEHNR, CDR2 FQNEAQ (reference sequence). V was pared by 2 bases and J by 6 bases, with 13 bases between. CDR3 nucleotide sequence: TGTGCCAGCAGCTTAACTAGGGGGTTGGCTGAAGCTTTCTTT. This encodes CASSLTRGLAEAFF.

The V call is TRBV6-5, the J call TRBJ2-7; TRBD2 agrees at 12 bases. J was trimmed by 4 bases and V by 4 bases; bases with no gene match: 5. CDR1 and CDR2 from the germline V gene are MNHEY and SVGAGI. The CDR3 spans 15 residues. CDR3 sequence (DNA): TGTGCCAGCAGTTCCCCCGGGACTAGCGGGTACGAGCAGTACTTC. The encoded protein is CASSSPGTSGYEQYF.

The V call is TRBV19, the J call TRBJ1-2; 9 bases are shared with TRBD1. V lost 6 bases and J lost 4; bases outside the gene matches: 6. The CDR3 runs 14 residues. Per germline, CDR1 LNHDA and CDR2 SQIVND (reference sequence). The CDR3 coding sequence is TGTGCCAGTAGGGCTACAGGGGGCGGCTATGGCTACACCTTC. It yields the protein CASRATGGGYGYTF.

This chain uses TRBV2 with TRBJ1-2; D unresolved. Germline values: CDR1 SNHLY, CDR2 FYNNEI. Trimming left V 3 bases short and J 7 bases short, with 9 bases between. The CDR3 totals 12 residues. CDR3: CASSDDLGGYTF. CDR3 sequence (DNA): TGTGCCAGCAGTGATGACCTGGGTGGCTACACCTTC. The full variable domain, rest sourced from reference TRBV2 and TRBJ1-2, is EPEVTQTPSHQVTQMGQEVILRCVPISNHLYFYWYRQILGQKVEFLVSFYNNEISEKSEIFDDQFSVERPDGSNFTLKIRSTKLEDSAMYFCASSDDLGGYTFGSGTRLTVV.

The chain couples TRBV5-8 to TRBJ2-5; 7 bases match TRBD1. The CDR3 contains 15 residues. Germline lookup yields CDR1 SGHTS and CDR2 YDEGEE. The trim removed 1 base at V and 5 bases at J, leaving 8 bases unmatched. The CDR3 here is CASSLNQGVRETQYF. The CDR3 DNA sequence: TGTGCCAGCAGCTTGAATCAGGGGGTGCGGGAGACCCAGTACTTC.

Concerning this clone: The sample holds other DNA sequences that translate to the same CDR3. The rearrangement uses TRBV6-5 and TRBJ2-5, with 8 bases identical to TRBD1. The J call may be wrong; the DNA end is better matched by TRBJ2-7. Germline assignment: CDR1 MNHEY and CDR2 SVGAGI. This CDR3 has 14 amino acids. As DNA, the CDR3 is TGTGCCAGCAGTTCAGGGACAGGAACTTACGAGCAGTACTTC. Amino acid sequence: CASSSGTGTYEQYF.

The chain is built from TRBV6-1 and TRBJ2-1, with 12 bases matching TRBD2. This CDR3 spans 14 amino acids. Trimming took 10 bases from V and 2 from J; bases not matched to a gene: 3. Per germline, CDR1 MNHNS and CDR2 SASEGT. In nucleotides, the CDR3 is TGTGCCATCTCTAGCGGGAGGGCCTACAATGAGCAGTTCTTC. Its translation is CAISSGRAYNEQFF.

The chain carries TRBV28 and TRBJ2-7; D is uncertain. Trimming cost V 1 base and J 2 bases, with 9 bases left between them. The CDR3 contains 14 residues. Germline V gene data show CDR1 as MDHEN and CDR2 as SYDVKM. The CDR3 DNA sequence: TGTGCCAGCAGTTTATCGGCACCACCCTACGAGCAGTACTTC. The encoded protein is CASSLSAPPYEQYF.

A few counts support this clone. The rearrangement links TRBV28 to TRBJ1-2; D call uncertain. The V end lost 5 bases, the J end lost 9 bases, and 10 bases lay between the germline ends. Germline V gene data show CDR1 as MDHEN and CDR2 as SYDVKM. The CDR3 consists of 11 residues. The CDR3: CASSVTESYTF. The CDR3, as DNA: TGTGCCAGCAGTGTGACGGAAAGCTACACCTTC.

This sequence joins TRBV11-2 and TRBJ2-5, with 8 nucleotides matching TRBD1. The CDR3 loop spans 18 amino acids. V lost 2 bases, J lost 2 bases, and 13 bases stayed unmatched. Germline loops: CDR1 SGHAT, CDR2 FQNNGV. DNA for the CDR3: TGTGCCAGCAGCTTAAGGTCAGGGGGCCGGGTTGAACAAGAGACCCAGTACTTC. This sequence encodes CASSLRSGGRVEQETQYF. The whole variable domain, remainder taken from reference TRBV11-2 and TRBJ2-5, is EAGVAQSPRYKIIEKRQSVAFWCNPISGHATLYWYQQILGQGPKLLIQFQNNGVVDDSQLPKDRFSAERLKGVDSTLKIQPAKLEDSAVYLCASSLRSGGRVEQETQYFGPGTRLLVL.

This chain links TRBV28 with TRBJ1-1; D call uncertain. The CDR3 is made up of 14 amino acids. Between the trimmed V and J ends, which lost 4 bases and 4 bases, there was a span of 13 bases. Germline CDR1 and CDR2: MDHEN and SYDVKM. The CDR3 sequence: CASSSHRPSTEAFF. CDR3 bases: TGTGCCAGCAGTTCACATAGACCGAGCACTGAAGCTTTCTTT.

The rearrangement uses TRBV7-8 and TRBJ2-3; D is unresolved. Trimming took off 0 bases at V and 6 bases at J, with 7 bases between the two ends. This CDR3 contains 13 residues. Germline CDR1 is SGHVS and CDR2 is FQNEAQ. The CDR3 sequence is CASSLAELDTQYF. The CDR3 coding sequence is TGTGCCAGCAGCTTAGCGGAGTTGGATACGCAGTATTTT.

As regards this clone: This specimen includes other DNA sequences encoding the same CDR3. The chain couples TRBV7-9 to TRBJ2-5; no clear D. Germline-derived CDR1 and CDR2 are SEHNR and FQNEAQ (reference sequence). This CDR3 comprises 12 residues. The V end was cut by 3 bases, the J end by 2 bases, with 4 bases between. The CDR3 DNA sequence: TGTGCCAGCAGCTTCCCGCAAGAGACCCAGTACTTC. Translation: CASSFPQETQYF.

The V call is TRBV11-2, the J call TRBJ1-2; no reliable D call. Germline CDR1 is SGHAT and CDR2 is FQNNGV. The CDR3 loop spans 14 amino acids. Trimming left V 1 base short and J 4 bases short, with 10 bases between. The CDR3 loop is CASSLGPGLYGYTF. CDR3 bases: TGTGCCAGCAGCTTAGGGCCGGGTCTCTATGGCTACACCTTC. The full variable domain, completed using reference TRBV11-2 and TRBJ1-2, is EAGVAQSPRYKIIEKRQSVAFWCNPISGHATLYWYQQILGQGPKLLIQFQNNGVVDDSQLPKDRFSAERLKGVDSTLKIQPAKLEDSAVYLCASSLGPGLYGYTFGSGTRLTVV.

This clone was picked up one time. This chain uses TRBV6-1 with TRBJ2-7; 10 nucleotides match TRBD1. V was pared by 6 bases and J by 2 bases, with 4 bases of the junction left unmatched. The CDR3 runs to 14 residues. Germline V gives CDR1 MNHNS, CDR2 SASEGT. DNA for the CDR3: TGTGCCAGCAGGTCGGGACAGGGGACCTACGAGCAGTACTTC. Its translation: CASRSGQGTYEQYF.

The chain links TRBV6-1 to TRBJ2-2; 11 bases line up with TRBD2. V lost 7 bases, J lost 5 bases, and 6 bases stayed unmatched. Germline values: CDR1 MNHNS, CDR2 SASEGT. This CDR3 region has 15 residues. CDR3 loop: CASTRTSGLTGELFF. In nucleotides, the CDR3 is TGTGCCAGCACGAGGACTAGCGGGTTAACCGGGGAGCTGTTTTTT.

The chain carries TRBV5-1 and TRBJ2-3; the match to TRBD2 covers 8 bases. This CDR3 is built from 15 residues. Per germline, CDR1 SGHRS and CDR2 YFSETQ. The trim removed 4 bases at V and 0 bases at J, leaving 4 bases unmatched. Here the CDR3 reads CASSITGGSTDTQYF. The CDR3, as DNA: TGCGCCAGCAGCATAACGGGAGGGAGCACAGATACGCAGTATTTT.

The chain couples TRBV19 to TRBJ2-7; D not certain. Per the germline V gene, CDR1 is LNHDA and CDR2 is SQIVND (reference sequence). The CDR3 is made up of 14 amino acids. Trimming stripped 3 bases from V and 6 bases from J, with 15 bases between. The CDR3 nucleotides are TGTGCCAGTAGTATCCCCGGGTCCCCCCGCGAGCAGTACTTC. Amino acid sequence: CASSIPGSPREQYF. The full variable domain, with the rest looked up from reference TRBV19 and TRBJ2-7, is DGGITQSPKYLFRKEGQNVTLSCEQNLNHDAMYWYRQDPGQGLRLIYYSQIVNDFQKGDIAEGYSVSREKKESFPLTVTSAQKNPTAFYLCASSIPGSPREQYFGPGTRLTVT.

As regards this clone: Other DNA sequences within the sample encode an identical CDR3. V usage is TRBV6-5 and J usage is TRBJ2-7, with a possible D match to TRBD2 (5 bases). Looked up from germline, CDR1 is MNHEY and CDR2 is SVGAGI. The V end lost 6 bases, the J end lost 1 base, and 13 bases lay between the germline ends. This CDR3 region has 14 residues. CDR3 sequence: CASSRGGGSYEQYF. The CDR3, as DNA: TGTGCCAGCAGCCGCGGCGGCGGGTCCTACGAGCAGTACTTC.